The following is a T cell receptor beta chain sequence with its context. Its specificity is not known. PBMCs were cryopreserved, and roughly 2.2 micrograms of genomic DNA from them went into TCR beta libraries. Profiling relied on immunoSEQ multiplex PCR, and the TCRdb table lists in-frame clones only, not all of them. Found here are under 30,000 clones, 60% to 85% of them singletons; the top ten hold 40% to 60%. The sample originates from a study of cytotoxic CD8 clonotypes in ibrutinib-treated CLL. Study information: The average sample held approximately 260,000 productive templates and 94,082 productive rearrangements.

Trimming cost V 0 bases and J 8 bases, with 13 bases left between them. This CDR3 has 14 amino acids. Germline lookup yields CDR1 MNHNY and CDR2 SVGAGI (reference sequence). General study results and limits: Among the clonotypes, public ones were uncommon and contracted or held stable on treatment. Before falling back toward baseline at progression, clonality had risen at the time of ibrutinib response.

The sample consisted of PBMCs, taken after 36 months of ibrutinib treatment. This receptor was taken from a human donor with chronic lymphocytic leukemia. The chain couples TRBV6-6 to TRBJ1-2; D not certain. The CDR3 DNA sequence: TGTGCCAGCAGTTACTCAGACTCCCTGGAAGGCTACACCTTC. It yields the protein CASSYSDSLEGYTF.